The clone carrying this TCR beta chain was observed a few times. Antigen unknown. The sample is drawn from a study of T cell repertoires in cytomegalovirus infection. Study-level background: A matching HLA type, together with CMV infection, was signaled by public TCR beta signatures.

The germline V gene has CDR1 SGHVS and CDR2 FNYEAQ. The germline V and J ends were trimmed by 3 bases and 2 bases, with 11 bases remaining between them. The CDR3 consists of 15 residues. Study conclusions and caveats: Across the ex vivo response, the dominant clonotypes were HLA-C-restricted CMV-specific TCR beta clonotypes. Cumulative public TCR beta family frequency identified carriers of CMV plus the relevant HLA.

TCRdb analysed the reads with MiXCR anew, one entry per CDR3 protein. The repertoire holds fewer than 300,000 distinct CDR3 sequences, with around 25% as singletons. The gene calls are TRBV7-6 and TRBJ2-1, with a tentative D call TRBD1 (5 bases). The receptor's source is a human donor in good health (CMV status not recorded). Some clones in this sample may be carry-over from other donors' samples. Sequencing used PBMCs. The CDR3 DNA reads TGTGCCAGCAGCTTTGGGCAGGGTACCTACAATGAGCAGTTCTTC. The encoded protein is CASSFGQGTYNEQFF.